This T cell receptor beta chain came from a study of identical twins (dated by TCRdb to 2016 to 2018). For the study in its entirety: To test whether fetal clonotypes persist, this study deep-sequenced TCR alpha and beta repertoires from monozygotic twins, from unrelated adults of various ages, and from cord blood. To rule out contamination, replicate twin experiments were performed at different times with different library preparation protocols. What the study reported, not specific to this receptor: Zero-insertion analyses could be partly confounded by invariant T cells such as MAIT and iNKT, although diverse VJ usage argued against such confounding for most clonotypes. The excess sharing between twins in beta out-of-frame sequences was weaker because fewer shared sequences reduced the signal-to-noise ratio. Because the same donors could not be followed over many years, the conclusions relied on cross-sectional statistical analysis. Compared with coincidental sharing between unrelated individuals, out-of-frame TCR alpha sequences shared between twins showed an excess of sequences with low generation probability. Abundant cord blood beta clonotypes had fewer insertions, young adult naive repertoires showed a similar but weaker trend, and memory repertoires showed no such trend. In monozygotic twins, recombination models systematically underestimated out-of-frame TCR alpha sharing, but the models matched the sharing seen between unrelated individuals.

Libraries were prepared through 5' RACE. These reads were obtained on an Illumina HiSeq 2000. Template switching introduced a universal primer binding site; the final cDNA contained a unique molecular identifier, enabling accurate counting of TCR cDNA molecules. Specific primers in the conserved constant-segment region were used to synthesize first-strand cDNA for the TCR alpha and beta chains. To control for contamination, every cDNA library carried two barcodes: a SMART-Mk sample barcode plus Illumina barcodes. TruSeq adapter sequences along with Illumina sample barcodes were introduced in two successive PCR steps. TCR alpha and beta cDNA libraries were sequenced on the Illumina HiSeq platform with custom primers. The study's own analysis went as follows. Raw reads were processed with MiGEC to extract unique molecular identifiers, and MiXCR was used to determine CDR3 positions. For each individual, recombination models were inferred using an EM algorithm with the repgenHMM and IGoR tools. The analysis of shared clonotypes was done with the tcR package in R, with sharing normalized by the product of cloneset sizes. To study raw recombination without the effects of thymic and clonal selection, out-of-frame nonproductive sequences were analyzed. TCRdb ran its own pipeline on the public reads, namely fastp trimming at Q25 and MiXCR clone calling, and kept in-frame beta chains. One record per CDR3 amino acid sequence lists the most common genes and DNA. These V and J calls originate from TCRdb's pipeline instead of the authors' own analysis. The sample table holds about 890,000 distinct CDR3 sequences, of which roughly an eighth were seen once. The ten largest clones add up to roughly 1.6% of the sample.

Sequences SQVTM (CDR1) and ANQGSEA (CDR2) are obtained from the germline V gene. The CDR3 has 16 amino acids, counting the end cysteine and phenylalanine. The retained sequence is limited to the CDR3, 48 bases, with the frame set at the first base. Germline trimming amounts to 3 bases on V and 4 bases on J, with 11 as the count of junction bases outside the gene matches. Of note for this clonotype: What this receptor recognizes is not known. Per-base qualities were not stored, and no clone one base away is much larger.

Every donor was a healthy Caucasian. The twin cohort comprised three pairs of female monozygotic twins, all aged about 18 to 29 years. RNA for TCR libraries was isolated from peripheral blood mononuclear cells. The data were also submitted as part of a second study, on yellow fever vaccine responses in identical twins. The second paper states: According to the authors, the vaccine-induced T cell response in identical twins seemed to be partly convergent and partly specific to each individual. In the study, vaccine-responding T cell clones were precisely tracked in identical twins.

The sequenced sample consisted of PBMCs. This TCR was sampled from a woman aged 18 to 35 in good health. This sequence uses TRBV29-1 and TRBJ2-1; 8 middle bases align to TRBD1. The CDR3 reads as follows: CSVDQYGQGEYNEQFF. The DNA is TGCAGCGTTGACCAGTACGGACAGGGAGAGTACAATGAGCAGTTCTTC.